Listed here are 6 T cell receptor beta chains from one sample, sequenced in a study of beta chain features in type 1 diabetes. What was sequenced were expressed TCRB transcripts, since all of the isolated RNA had been reverse transcribed. Sequencing was performed with immunoSEQ multiplex PCR; in TCRdb, only in-frame clones are kept and a portion is missing. The sample shows roughly 150,000 clones, roughly 11% of them seen only once. Sequenced material: central memory CD4+ T cells from blood. The receptors come from a man aged 18 to 30 in good health.

The chain is built from TRBV9 and TRBJ2-3, with 9 positions matching TRBD1. The germline V gene encodes CDR1 SGDLS and CDR2 YYNGEE. CDR3 length: 15 residues. With V trimmed by 4 bases and J by 3 bases, 6 bases remained unmatched. For the CDR3, the DNA is TGTGCCAGCAGCCCCGGGACAGGGTGGACAGATACGCAGTATTTT. It specifies CASSPGTGWTDTQYF. Variable domain in full (rest from reference TRBV9 and TRBJ2-3): DSGVTQTPKHLITATGQRVTLRCSPRSGDLSVYWYQQSLDQGLQFLIQYYNGEERAKGNILERFSAQQFPDLHSELNLSSLELGDSALYFCASSPGTGWTDTQYFGPGTRLTVL.

This clone was counted between two and nine times. The CDR3 loop reads CSAGLSRDTEAFF. The CDR3 nucleotides are TGCAGCGCGGGACTCTCGAGGGACACTGAAGCTTTCTTT. This chain connects TRBV29-1 to TRBJ1-1, with D perhaps matching TRBD1 (5 bases). Germline CDR1 SQVTM, CDR2 ANQGSEA. This CDR3 has 13 amino acids. V was trimmed by 7 bases and J by 3 bases, leaving 15 bases between them. The full variable domain, completed using reference TRBV29-1 and TRBJ1-1, is SAVISQKPSRDICQRGTSLTIQCQVDSQVTMMFWYRQQPGQSLTLIATANQGSEATYESGFVIDKFPISRPNLTFSTLTVSNMSPEDSSIYLCSAGLSRDTEAFFGQGTRLTVV.

This clone was seen ten or more times. As DNA, the CDR3 is TGTGCCAGCAGCCAAGATGGCAGGGGCTTGGGCAATGAGCAGTTCTTC. It specifies CASSQDGRGLGNEQFF. The rearrangement uses TRBV14 and TRBJ2-1; D is possibly TRBD1 (6 bases). The CDR3 runs to 16 residues. V was cut by 0 bases and J by 6 bases, with 15 bases left in between. Germline CDR1 is SGHDN and CDR2 is FVKESK. The full variable domain, rest sourced from reference TRBV14 and TRBJ2-1, is EAGVTQFPSHSVIEKGQTVTLRCDPISGHDNLYWYRRVMGKEIKFLLHFVKESKQDESGMPNNRFLAERTGGTYSTLKVQPAELEDSGVYFCASSQDGRGLGNEQFFGPGTRLTVL.

This chain links TRBV9 with TRBJ2-3; D perhaps matches TRBD1 (6 bases). Trimming stripped 1 base from V and 1 base from J, with 10 bases between. The CDR3 runs to 15 residues. Germline CDR1 reads SGDLS; CDR2 reads YYNGEE. The CDR3 reads CASSVFAGGTDTQYF. The CDR3, as DNA: TGTGCCAGCAGCGTATTTGCAGGGGGCACAGATACGCAGTATTTT.

The rearrangement links TRBV7-9 to TRBJ2-5; D is perhaps TRBD2 (5 bases). V lost 5 bases, J lost 5 bases, and 12 bases lay in between. The CDR3 is 13 amino acids. The V gene's germline CDR1 is SEHNR and CDR2 FQNEAQ (reference sequence). CDR3 amino acids: CASSRNGGETQYF. In nucleotides, the CDR3 is TGTGCCAGCAGCCGCAACGGAGGCGAGACCCAGTACTTC.

The J gene is TRBJ2-1, the V gene TRBV5-1, with D perhaps given as TRBD1 or TRBD2 (5 bases each). This CDR3 is 16 amino acids long. V shed 0 bases and J shed 3 bases, with 13 bases lying between them. Germline V gives CDR1 SGHRS, CDR2 YFSETQ. CDR3 residues: CASSLAQVGRYNEQFF. The DNA of the CDR3 is TGCGCCAGCAGCTTGGCCCAGGTGGGACGCTACAATGAGCAGTTCTTC.